This T cell receptor beta chain was captured by sequencing in a study of blood T cell repertoires in COVID-19. Study information: Samples representing acute and convalescent COVID-19 were sourced from the United States, Italy and Spain.

CDR3 length: 15 residues. Germline CDR1 LNHDA, CDR2 SQIVND (reference sequence). The V and J ends lost 3 bases and 7 bases, in that order; junction bases with no gene match: 9. This clone was seen only once. The protocol was immunoSEQ multiplex PCR, while the TCRdb copy is restricted to in-frame clones and leaves out a portion. The sample lists around 250,000 clones, roughly nine tenths occurring once. The clonotype originates from a human donor in a cohort exposed to, infected with or recovered from COVID-19 (not recorded which). The donor label of this sample is uncertain. The specimen was PBMCs or T cells enriched from blood (not recorded which). This sequence joins TRBV19 and TRBJ1-3, with 7 bases matching TRBD1. CDR3 sequence (DNA): TGTGCCAGTAGTATGGACAGGATGGGTCCGAACACCATATATTTT. This codes for CASSMDRMGPNTIYF.